This T cell receptor (beta chain) came from a study of blood T cell repertoires in COVID-19. The protocol was immunoSEQ multiplex PCR, while the TCRdb copy is restricted to in-frame clones and leaves out a portion. The sample yields about 78,000 clones, 90% seen once. This CDR3 has 13 residues. V gene TRBV21-1 combines with J gene TRBJ1-5; the DNA was not compared with TRBD1, the D call given in the table. TRBV21-1 is reported as a pseudogene. The clonotype originates from a woman aged 80 or older with acute or convalescent COVID-19. What was sequenced was peripheral blood. CDR3 amino acids: CASKGEFDQPQHF. The CDR3 nucleotides are TGTGCCAGCAAGGGGGAGTTCGATCAGCCCCAGCATTTT.